The 17 T cell receptor beta chains below come from one sample, sequenced in a study of blood T cell repertoires in COVID-19. Profiled with immunoSEQ multiplex PCR; TCRdb holds only in-frame clones, not every one. The sample records some 320,000 clones, roughly nine tenths being singletons. Sequencing was carried out using PBMCs or T cells enriched from blood (not recorded which). The source of these receptors is a man between 60 and 75 years old who had recovered from COVID-19.

This sequence joins TRBV5-6 and TRBJ2-6; tentative D call: TRBD2 (6 bases). The germline V gene has CDR1 SGHDT and CDR2 YYEEEE. This CDR3 spans 15 amino acids. The V gene lost 1 base and the J gene lost 4 bases, with 9 bases spanning the gap. DNA of the CDR3: TGTGCCAGCAGCTTGTGGGGGGACGGGGCCAACGTCCTGACTTTC. Protein product: CASSLWGDGANVLTF.

V usage is TRBV11-3 and J usage is TRBJ2-1; TRBD2 might be the D (6 bases). This CDR3 has 15 residues. V lost 5 bases and J 8 bases, leaving 19 bases between the germline ends. Germline V gene data show CDR1 as SGHNT and CDR2 as YENEEA. CDR3 amino acids: CASSLSGTRTDEQFF. The CDR3 DNA is TGTGCCAGCAGCCTTTCGGGGACTCGCACAGATGAGCAGTTCTTC.

The gene calls are TRBV6-5 and TRBJ1-6; TRBD1 agrees at 7 bases. The CDR3 is 14 residues long. V trimming: 4 bases; J trimming: 6 bases; junction bases outside the gene matches: 3. The V gene's germline CDR1 is MNHEY and CDR2 SVGAGI. The CDR3 sequence: CASSSTGINSPLHF. CDR3 in DNA: TGTGCCAGCAGTTCGACAGGGATTAATTCACCCCTCCACTTT.

The J gene is TRBJ1-5, the V gene TRBV6-2 or TRBV6-3, with TRBD1 as a possible D gene (6 bases). CDR3 length: 13 amino acids. V gave up 2 bases and J gave up 5 bases, with 7 bases separating them. Germline CDR1 reads MNHEY; CDR2 reads SVGEGT. The chain's CDR3 is CASSYPGDQPQHF. The CDR3, as DNA: TGTGCCAGCAGTTACCCAGGGGATCAGCCCCAGCATTTT.

This chain connects TRBV5-1 to TRBJ2-7, with 7 bases matching TRBD2. This CDR3 comprises 17 residues. The trim removed 7 bases at V and 0 bases at J, leaving 16 bases unmatched. Germline V gene lookup returns CDR1 SGHRS and CDR2 YFSETQ. CDR3 nucleotides: TGCGCCAGCCGCCCCGGGACTACAAAAGGTGGCTCCTACGAGCAGTACTTC. Amino acids: CASRPGTTKGGSYEQYF.

The chain is built from TRBV6-2 or TRBV6-3 and TRBJ1-1; tentative D call: TRBD1 (5 bases). Trimming pared 4 bases from V and 5 bases from J, leaving 11 bases between. CDR1 and CDR2 (germline): MNHEY, SVGEGT. This CDR3 has 13 amino acids. The CDR3 protein is CASSSQAVTEAFF. The CDR3 DNA reads as TGTGCCAGCAGTTCACAGGCGGTGACTGAAGCTTTCTTT.

The chain joins TRBV11-2 to TRBJ2-1; the match to TRBD2 covers 9 bases. Germline V CDR1 and CDR2: SGHAT, FQNNGV. This CDR3 comprises 16 residues. Trimming removed 4 bases from V and 4 bases from J; junction bases left unmatched: 8. The CDR3 loop is CASSSGSTSGYNEQFF. The CDR3 DNA reads as TGTGCCAGCAGCTCGGGGTCGACTAGCGGATACAATGAGCAGTTCTTC.

This chain joins TRBV11-1 and TRBJ2-3; a possible D gene is TRBD1 (6 bases). V lost 0 bases to trimming and J lost 2 bases, with 9 bases between them. The length of the CDR3 is 15 residues. Germline V gene data show CDR1 as SGHAT and CDR2 as FQDESV (reference sequence). The CDR3 coding sequence is TGTGCCAGCAGCTTAGCGACGGGACACACAGATACGCAGTATTTT. Residues: CASSLATGHTDTQYF.

The gene calls are TRBV30 and TRBJ1-2; TRBD1 is a possible D gene (6 bases). Germline V gene lookup returns CDR1 GTSNPN and CDR2 SVGIG (reference sequence). This CDR3 contains 15 residues. V gave up 3 bases and J gave up 5 bases, with 19 bases separating them. This chain's CDR3 is CAWSALRGAGYGYTF. The CDR3 nucleotides read TGTGCCTGGAGCGCCCTGCGGGGGGCAGGGTATGGCTACACCTTC. Supplemented by reference TRBV30 and TRBJ1-2, the full variable domain reads SQTIHQWPATLVQPVGSPLSLECTVEGTSNPNLYWYRQAAGRGLQLLFYSVGIGQISSEVPQNLSASRPQDRQFILSSKKLLLSDSGFYLCAWSALRGAGYGYTFGSGTRLTVV.

Turning to this clone: The CDR3 ends on some other residue instead of the conserved phenylalanine or tryptophan, so this is likely a read error. The limits of the CDR3 on the DNA are not certain, so only TCRdb's listed CDR3 is given. The CDR3 reads CASSQGGIKLL. This chain links TRBV4-1 with TRBJ2-7; the D segment call TRBD2 is taken from the table without a DNA check. The CDR3 is 11 residues long, ends included. Germline assignment: CDR1 MGHRA and CDR2 YSYEKL.

This rearrangement joins TRBV15 to TRBJ2-7, with 8 bases matching TRBD2. J lost 0 bases, V lost 0 bases, and 7 bases had no gene match. The CDR3 is made up of 17 amino acids. Germline-derived CDR1 and CDR2 are LNHNV and YYDKDF (reference sequence). In nucleotides, the CDR3 is TGTGCCACCAGCAGAGATGGAGTAGCGGGGATCTCCTACGAGCAGTACTTC. Translation gives CATSRDGVAGISYEQYF.

The chain combines TRBV6-5 with TRBJ2-2; 7 bases match TRBD1. From germline, CDR1 is MNHEY and CDR2 SVGAGI. V lost 6 bases, J lost 4 bases, and 8 bases stayed unmatched. CDR3 size: 15 residues. The CDR3 bases are TGTGCCAGCAGCCCCGGGACAGCACCCACCGGGGAGCTGTTTTTT. This translates into CASSPGTAPTGELFF.

This chain joins TRBV5-1 and TRBJ2-1; D is perhaps TRBD2 (6 bases). V was pared by 0 bases and J by 2 bases, with 9 bases between. Germline CDR1 is SGHRS and CDR2 is YFSETQ. The CDR3 runs 15 residues. Written as DNA, the CDR3 is TGCGCCAGCAGCTTGGGAGGAGGGGCCTACAATGAGCAGTTCTTC. Protein sequence: CASSLGGGAYNEQFF.

This clone was seen a handful of times. The V and J genes are TRBV9 and TRBJ2-7; 12 bases align to TRBD2. This CDR3 is built from 18 residues. The V gene's germline CDR1 is SGDLS and CDR2 YYNGEE. V gave up 4 bases and J gave up 5 bases; unmatched junction bases: 16. As DNA, the CDR3 is TGTGCCAGCAGCCCTAGCGGGAGGGCTTATGATGTGGGCAACGAGCAGTACTTC. Residues: CASSPSGRAYDVGNEQYF.

This clone was observed a single time. The rearrangement links TRBV7-9 to TRBJ1-1; tentatively, D is TRBD1 (5 bases). The V end was cut by 2 bases, the J end by 3 bases, with 10 bases between. The CDR3 runs 14 residues. Germline CDR1 SEHNR, CDR2 FQNEAQ (reference sequence). The CDR3 region has the DNA TGTGCCAGCAGCTTAACAGGTTCGGACACTGAAGCTTTCTTT. It is translated as CASSLTGSDTEAFF.

The chain couples TRBV2 to TRBJ2-7; 10 bases align to TRBD1. CDR3 length: 13 amino acids. J lost 5 bases, V lost 10 bases, and 8 bases had no gene match. Looked up from germline, CDR1 is SNHLY and CDR2 is FYNNEI. The CDR3 coding sequence is TGTGCCAACTGGGGTGACAGGGGGCACGAGCAGTACTTC. It encodes CANWGDRGHEQYF.

The rearrangement links TRBV6-2 or TRBV6-3 to TRBJ2-7; D gene unclear. The CDR3 runs to 17 residues. The germline V gene encodes CDR1 MNHEY and CDR2 SVGEGT. Trimming took off 0 bases at V and 0 bases at J, with 15 bases between the two ends. In nucleotides, the CDR3 is TGTGCCAGCAGTTACTCCTCCCGGGTGGCGAGCTCCTACGAGCAGTACTTC. Translating it yields CASSYSSRVASSYEQYF.